The 14 T cell receptor beta chains reported below all come from one sample, sequenced in a study of shared clonotypes between healthy human individuals. Sequenced by immunoSEQ multiplex PCR; TCRdb stores in-frame clones only, minus some. This table holds millions of clones, 80% to 95% found once. The source material was naive CD4+ T cells from PBMCs. Described subset: CD45RA+ positively selected. The receptors derive from a man between 18 and 29 years old in good health. Some clones in this sample may be carry-over from other donors' samples.

The chain uses TRBV28 and TRBJ1-2; 12 nucleotides align to TRBD1. The CDR3 runs to 16 residues. The germline V gene has CDR1 MDHEN and CDR2 SYDVKM. Trimming removed 6 bases from V and 8 bases from J; junction bases left unmatched: 13. The CDR3 DNA sequence: TGTGCCAGCAGAGCCCCCACCGGGACAGGGGGCTTAGGCTACACCTTC. Its translation: CASRAPTGTGGLGYTF.

The chain links TRBV14 to TRBJ1-2; possible D gene TRBD1, 5 bases. Germline-derived CDR1 and CDR2 are SGHDN and FVKESK. The CDR3 is 13 residues long. Trimming removed 1 base at V and 4 bases at J, with 7 bases between. CDR3 protein: CASSQAGTYGYTF. CDR3 nucleotides: TGTGCCAGCAGCCAAGCAGGGACCTATGGCTACACCTTC.

The gene calls are TRBV29-1 and TRBJ2-2; the D is unclear. Germline V lookup: CDR1 SQVTM, CDR2 ANQGSEA. The CDR3 has 12 residues. Trimming shortened V by 7 bases and J by 8 bases, and 14 bases separated the two germline ends. CDR3 region: CSAAPGQGELFF. Written as DNA, the CDR3 is TGCAGCGCGGCCCCCGGCCAGGGGGAGCTGTTTTTT.

The chain couples TRBV11-1 to TRBJ2-7; 9 bases align to TRBD1. Per germline, CDR1 SGHAT and CDR2 FQDESV (reference sequence). Losses at the gene ends were 5 bases for V and 1 base for J; bases not matched to a gene: 0. The CDR3 runs to 13 residues. CDR3: CASSDRGSYEQYF. The CDR3 DNA reads as TGTGCCAGCAGCGACAGGGGGTCCTACGAGCAGTACTTC.

The chain couples TRBV5-1 to TRBJ2-7, with D uncertain. The CDR3 has 17 residues. V dropped 4 bases and J dropped 3 bases, with 23 bases sitting between them. In germline, CDR1 is SGHRS, CDR2 YFSETQ. The CDR3 nucleotides read TGCGCCAGCAGCCCCCTTGTGGACGGGCGGCCCGACTACGAGCAGTACTTC. It is translated as CASSPLVDGRPDYEQYF.

The rearrangement joins TRBV5-1 to TRBJ2-4; 8 bases are shared with TRBD1. V was clipped by 4 bases and J by 5 bases; unmatched bases: 5. This CDR3 is built from 14 residues. Germline assignment: CDR1 SGHRS and CDR2 YFSETQ. CDR3 protein: CASSLTGAENIQYF. In DNA, the CDR3 is TGCGCCAGCAGCCTGACAGGGGCTGAAAACATTCAGTACTTC.

The chain recombines TRBV7-2 with TRBJ2-7; 11 bases align to TRBD1. CDR1 is SGHTA, CDR2 FQGNSA, per germline. The CDR3 consists of 15 residues. V gave up 5 bases and J gave up 5 bases; unmatched junction bases: 8. The CDR3 is CASSGPDRGRNEQYF. The CDR3 DNA reads TGTGCCAGCAGCGGGCCGGACAGGGGGCGCAACGAGCAGTACTTC.

CDR3 in amino acids: CASSQAHQVFNEQFF. The DNA of the CDR3 is TGCGCCAGCAGCCAAGCGCACCAGGTTTTCAATGAGCAGTTCTTC. The chain links TRBV4-1 to TRBJ2-1; D not certain. The V gene lost 1 base and the J gene lost 6 bases, with 13 bases spanning the gap. The V gene's germline CDR1 is MGHRA and CDR2 YSYEKL. This CDR3 has 15 residues.

This clone was seen just once. The genes are TRBV11-2 and TRBJ2-2; 13 nucleotides agree with TRBD2. Germline V gene data show CDR1 as SGHAT and CDR2 as FQNNGV. The J segment lost 0 bases and the V segment lost 5 bases, leaving 6 bases of the junction unmatched. The CDR3 contains 18 residues. CDR3 region: CASSTWTSGGANTGELFF. CDR3 DNA: TGTGCCAGCAGCACTTGGACTAGCGGGGGCGCGAACACCGGGGAGCTGTTTTTT.

A word on this clone: The sample contains more than one DNA sequence encoding this CDR3. This chain links TRBV18 with TRBJ2-7, with TRBD2 matching over 11 bases. The germline CDR1 and CDR2 sequences are KGHSH and LQKENI. CDR3 length: 15 residues. Trimming took 2 bases from V and 3 from J; bases not matched to a gene: 3. The chain's CDR3 is CASSPGTSGLYEQYF. Written as DNA, the CDR3 is TGTGCCAGCTCACCAGGGACTAGCGGTCTCTACGAGCAGTACTTC.

Concerning this clone itself: Different DNA sequences within this sample yield the same CDR3. The J gene is TRBJ2-7, the V gene TRBV13; the D is unclear. The CDR3 runs 12 residues. With 1 base removed from V and 4 bases from J, the gap between germline ends came to 5 bases. Germline values: CDR1 PRHDT, CDR2 FYEKMQ (reference sequence). This CDR3 reads CASSLARYEQYF. The DNA of the CDR3 is TGTGCCAGCAGCTTAGCGAGGTACGAGCAGTACTTC.

The chain combines TRBV6-1 with TRBJ1-4; D not resolved. Germline CDR1 is MNHNS and CDR2 is SASEGT. V was shortened by 4 bases and J by 7 bases, with 25 bases between the two germline ends. This CDR3 contains 18 residues. The chain's CDR3 is CASSATAGLVDVGEKLFF. CDR3 sequence (DNA): TGTGCCAGCAGTGCCACGGCGGGGTTGGTGGATGTTGGTGAAAAACTGTTTTTT.

The chain links TRBV7-9 to TRBJ1-5; D gene ambiguous. Germline values: CDR1 SEHNR, CDR2 FQNEAQ (reference sequence). With 0 bases removed from V and 4 bases from J, the gap between germline ends came to 7 bases. The CDR3 runs to 14 residues. The CDR3 loop reads CASSLASGNQPQHF. Here the CDR3 DNA reads TGTGCCAGCAGCTTAGCCAGTGGGAATCAGCCCCAGCATTTT. Filled out from reference TRBV7-9 and TRBJ1-5, the complete variable domain reads DTGVSQNPRHKITKRGQNVTFRCDPISEHNRLYWYRQTLGQGPEFLTYFQNEAQLEKSRLLSDRFSAERPKGSFSTLEIQRTEQGDSAMYLCASSLASGNQPQHFGDGTRLSIL.

This clone was seen once. The same CDR3 arises from other DNA sequences in this sample as well. The V and J genes are TRBV18 and TRBJ1-1; D call uncertain. Germline V gives CDR1 KGHSH, CDR2 LQKENI. This CDR3 is 13 amino acids long. V was pared by 4 bases and J by 0 bases, with 6 bases between. The CDR3 nucleotides read TGTGCCAGCTCACAGGCGATGAACACTGAAGCTTTCTTT. Residues: CASSQAMNTEAFF.